This T cell receptor beta chain comes out of a study of T cells in Graves' hyperthyroidism and ophthalmopathy. There were TCR beta CDR3 regions amplified from RNA transcripts. HTBI primers were employed in a first-round RT-PCR of the TCR CDR3. One entry per CDR3 protein results from TCRdb running MiXCR on the multiplex PCR reads. The sample has over 500,000 distinct CDR3 sequences, more than 15% seen once; the top ten hold less than 30%. After removal of 2 bases from V and 8 bases from J, the junction contained 11 bases not matched to a gene. Germline assignment: CDR1 MDHEN and CDR2 SYDVKM. The CDR3 has 16 amino acids. Many counts were recorded for this clonotype.

The sequenced material came from blood. The V call is TRBV28, the J call TRBJ2-7; 11 bases line up with TRBD2. The TCR sequence derives from a woman aged 30 to 39 with Graves' ophthalmopathy. DNA for the CDR3: TGTGCCAGCAGTTTAAGGACTAGCGGGCAAATATTGAAGCAGTACTTC. Encoded protein: CASSLRTSGQILKQYF.